This passage covers 27 T cell receptor beta chains from one sample sequenced in a study of early T cells in non-severe SARS-CoV-2 infection. One entry per CDR3 protein results from TCRdb running MiXCR on the 5' RACE reads. The data hold tens of thousands of distinct CDR3 sequences, with roughly 4.5% observed a single time. Sequencing used whole blood. Receptors originate from an adult who was a healthcare worker with PCR-confirmed SARS-CoV-2 infection or an uninfected control (not recorded which).

The V call is TRBV29-1, the J call TRBJ2-3; D is possibly TRBD2 (5 bases). The ends were cut back, 3 bases at V and 3 bases at J, with 7 bases in the middle. The CDR3 covers 12 residues. Germline V gives CDR1 SQVTM, CDR2 ANQGSEA. The CDR3: CSVDRGTDTQYF. The CDR3 coding sequence is TGCAGCGTTGACCGGGGAACAGATACGCAGTATTTT.

The chain employs TRBV5-5 and TRBJ1-4; no firm D call. Germline loops: CDR1 SGHKS, CDR2 YYEKEE (reference sequence). The CDR3 length is 16 residues. V lost 4 bases and J 2 bases, leaving 15 bases between the germline ends. CDR3 sequence reads: CASSPDSGGTNEKLFF. Written as DNA, the CDR3 is TGTGCCAGCAGCCCTGATTCGGGCGGGACTAATGAAAAACTGTTTTTT. The full variable domain, in which reference TRBV5-5 and TRBJ1-4 provide the parts outside the CDR3, is DAGVTQSPTHLIKTRGQQVTLRCSPISGHKSVSWYQQVLGQGPQFIFQYYEKEERGRGNFPDRFSARQFPNYSSELNVNALLLGDSALYLCASSPDSGGTNEKLFFGSGTQLSVL.

This chain joins TRBV2 and TRBJ2-2; 8 nucleotides align to TRBD2. The CDR3 has 17 residues. Germline CDR1 and CDR2: SNHLY and FYNNEI. V lost 5 bases, J lost 0 bases, and 8 bases stayed unmatched. As DNA, the CDR3 is TGTGCCAGCAGTCGTAGCGGGGCCCACCCGAACACCGGGGAGCTGTTTTTT. Protein product: CASSRSGAHPNTGELFF.

This clonotype has at least ten counts. The chain joins TRBV20-1 to TRBJ1-3, with a tentative D call TRBD1 (6 bases). V was clipped by 6 bases and J by 0 bases, with 12 bases between them. CDR1 DFQATT and CDR2 SNEGSKA come from the germline V gene (reference sequence). CDR3 length: 14 amino acids. This CDR3 is CSAKDRISGNTIYF. In DNA form, the CDR3 reads TGCAGTGCAAAGGACAGAATCTCTGGAAACACCATATATTTT.

V usage is TRBV7-2 and J usage is TRBJ2-6; D not resolved. Germline CDR1 SGHTA, CDR2 FQGNSA. The CDR3 covers 14 residues. Deletions cut 5 bases from V and 0 bases from J, with 5 bases between. The DNA of the CDR3 is TGTGCCAGCAGCCTGGACTCTGGGGCCAACGTCCTGACTTTC. Translating it yields CASSLDSGANVLTF.

This clonotype was counted at least ten times. Here the CDR3 DNA reads TGTGCCAGCAGCCAAGATATGGGAGAGCTAAGCACAGATACGCAGTATTTT. Protein: CASSQDMGELSTDTQYF. The chain couples TRBV3-1 to TRBJ2-3; tentative D call: TRBD2 (5 bases). V gave up 0 bases and J gave up 0 bases, with 13 bases separating them. This CDR3 is 17 amino acids long. The germline V gene encodes CDR1 LGHDT and CDR2 YNNKEL (reference sequence).

CDR3 coding DNA: TGTGCCAGCAGTGAGGATGGTTCCGGTTACGAGCAGTACTTC. Encoded protein: CASSEDGSGYEQYF. This chain uses TRBV2 with TRBJ2-7, with unresolved D. Germline V lookup: CDR1 SNHLY, CDR2 FYNNEI. The V end lost 3 bases, the J end lost 4 bases, and 13 bases lay between the germline ends. The CDR3 has 14 amino acids.

This clonotype was seen repeatedly, ten times or more. The J gene is TRBJ1-5, the V gene TRBV5-1; possible D gene TRBD1, 6 bases. The V gene's germline CDR1 is SGHRS and CDR2 YFSETQ. Trimming removed 0 bases at V and 1 base at J, with 11 bases between. The CDR3 totals 16 residues. CDR3 in amino acids: CASSLAPGASNQPQHF. The CDR3 bases are TGCGCCAGCAGCTTGGCCCCAGGGGCCAGCAATCAGCCCCAGCATTTT. The full variable domain, rest sourced from reference TRBV5-1 and TRBJ1-5, is KAGVTQTPRYLIKTRGQQVTLSCSPISGHRSVSWYQQTPGQGLQFLFEYFSETQRNKGNFPGRFSGRQFSNSRSEMNVSTLELGDSALYLCASSLAPGASNQPQHFGDGTRLSIL.

This clonotype has at least ten counts. The chain recombines TRBV20-1 with TRBJ1-1; D possibly corresponds to TRBD1 (5 bases). The CDR3 totals 15 residues. The germline gives CDR1 DFQATT, CDR2 SNEGSKA (reference sequence). V lost 0 bases to trimming and J lost 11 bases, with 22 bases between them. CDR3 bases: TGCAGTGCTAGAGAGGGCGGTTCTTTGGGGCTTTGGGCTTTCTTT. This translates into CSAREGGSLGLWAFF.

The chain recombines TRBV29-1 with TRBJ2-7; D assignment may be TRBD1 or TRBD2 (5 bases each). The CDR3 sequence is 12 residues long. The germline V gene encodes CDR1 SQVTM and CDR2 ANQGSEA. V dropped 4 bases and J dropped 7 bases, with 14 bases sitting between them. In DNA, the CDR3 is TGCAGCGTTGCCGGGGCAAGACTTGAGCAGTACTTC. Its translation is CSVAGARLEQYF.

This clonotype came up a few times. The junction shows a germline mismatch at one end, possibly a read error. This sequence joins TRBV5-5 and TRBJ2-1; TRBD2 might be the D (6 bases). The germline V gene has CDR1 SGHKS and CDR2 YYEKEE (reference sequence). This CDR3 is built from 12 residues. The chain's CDR3 is CPYRGIPHEQFF. CDR3 DNA sequence: TGCCCCTACCGGGGGATCCCCCATGAGCAGTTCTTC.

This chain links TRBV28 with TRBJ2-3; 7 bases agree with TRBD2. Germline loops: CDR1 MDHEN, CDR2 SYDVKM. Trimming at V came to 1 base and at J to 3 bases, leaving 4 bases not matched to a gene. This CDR3 region has 15 residues. The CDR3 here is CASSLSYGGTDTQYF. The DNA of the CDR3 is TGTGCCAGCAGTTTATCGTACGGGGGGACAGATACGCAGTATTTT. The full variable domain, its missing parts supplied by reference TRBV28 and TRBJ2-3, is DVKVTQSSRYLVKRTGEKVFLECVQDMDHENMFWYRQDPGLGLRLIYFSYDVKMKEKGDIPEGYSVSREKKERFSLILESASTNQTSMYLCASSLSYGGTDTQYFGPGTRLTVL.

This clonotype was recorded many times. V is TRBV20-1 and J is TRBJ1-3; D is unresolved. The CDR3 has 14 residues. V was pared by 0 bases and J by 4 bases, with 10 bases between. The germline V gene encodes CDR1 DFQATT and CDR2 SNEGSKA (reference sequence). CDR3 loop: CSARDRLGGNTIYF. The CDR3 nucleotides are TGCAGTGCTAGAGATCGCCTTGGGGGAAACACCATATATTTT.

At least ten counts were recorded for this clonotype. This rearrangement joins TRBV5-4 to TRBJ1-2; D is unresolved. V was cut by 1 base and J by 2 bases, with 6 bases left in between. There are 13 residues in the CDR3. CDR1 is SGHNT, CDR2 YYREEE, per germline (reference sequence). The CDR3 DNA reads TGTGCCAGCAGCTTGTTCGGGAACTATGGCTACACCTTC. Translation: CASSLFGNYGYTF.

This clonotype has at least ten counts. The rearrangement joins TRBV2 to TRBJ2-2; TRBD1 aligns across 9 bases. The trim removed 4 bases at V and 0 bases at J, leaving 3 bases unmatched. The germline gives CDR1 SNHLY, CDR2 FYNNEI. The length of the CDR3 is 16 residues. In DNA, the CDR3 is TGTGCCAGCAGTGGGACAGGGGCGACGAACACCGGGGAGCTGTTTTTT. This encodes CASSGTGATNTGELFF.

This clonotype has at least ten counts. In nucleotides, the CDR3 is TGTGCCAGCAGTCCCAGGAATGGGGAGCTGTTTTTT. It translates to CASSPRNGELFF. The genes are TRBV27 and TRBJ2-2; D unresolved. CDR1 is MNHEY, CDR2 SMNVEV, per germline (reference sequence). Trimming cost V 5 bases and J 8 bases, with 9 bases left between them. This CDR3 region has 12 residues.

Many counts were recorded for this clonotype. The J gene is TRBJ1-1, the V gene TRBV6-2 or TRBV6-3; the D is unclear. Trimming cost V 4 bases and J 6 bases, with 12 bases left between them. Germline assignment: CDR1 MNHEY and CDR2 SVGEGT. The CDR3 loop spans 13 amino acids. The CDR3 protein is CASSSIVDSEAFF. CDR3 nucleotide sequence: TGTGCCAGCAGTTCCATCGTTGATTCTGAAGCTTTCTTT.

Ten or more counts support this clonotype. J is TRBJ1-1 and V is TRBV6-5; weak D call: TRBD1 (5 bases). Trimming left V 2 bases short and J 8 bases short, with 12 bases between. Germline CDR1 is MNHEY and CDR2 is SVGAGI. CDR3 length equals 13 residues. The chain's CDR3 is CASSYQGTVEAFF. The CDR3 bases are TGTGCCAGCAGTTACCAAGGGACCGTCGAAGCTTTCTTT.

Sample share makes this clonotype medium-sized. The gene calls are TRBV7-2 and TRBJ2-3; D is unresolved. CDR1 and CDR2 (germline): SGHTA, FQGNSA. The CDR3 consists of 14 residues. V lost 5 bases, J lost 5 bases, and 14 bases lay in between. As DNA, the CDR3 is TGTGCCAGCAGCCCGGACCAACCCGGAGATACGCAGTATTTT. Amino acid sequence: CASSPDQPGDTQYF.

In this sample, this clonotype turned up many times. This sequence joins TRBV6-5 and TRBJ1-1, with 8 bases lining up with TRBD1. The CDR3 extends over 14 amino acids. V shed 2 bases and J 11 bases; nucleotides not matched to a gene: 10. Germline CDR1 reads MNHEY; CDR2 reads SVGAGI. CDR3 residues: CASSYTTTQGAAFF. CDR3 bases: TGTGCCAGCAGTTACACCACAACCCAGGGGGCGGCTTTCTTT.

This clonotype appeared many times. The chain recombines TRBV20-1 with TRBJ1-5; maybe TRBD1 (6 bases). Per the germline V gene, CDR1 is DFQATT and CDR2 is SNEGSKA (reference sequence). V lost 3 bases and J lost 3, with 15 bases in between. This CDR3 is 15 amino acids long. The CDR3, as DNA: TGCAGTGCTAGTCTTTCGGGGGCGGTCAATCAGCCCCAGCATTTT. Its translation is CSASLSGAVNQPQHF.

This clonotype was counted at least ten times. V usage is TRBV27 and J usage is TRBJ2-2, with 9 nucleotides matching TRBD2. The germline V gene encodes CDR1 MNHEY and CDR2 SMNVEV (reference sequence). The V and J ends lost 4 bases and 3 bases, in that order; junction bases with no gene match: 15. The CDR3 has 19 residues. This chain's CDR3 is CASSYLAGGLGSYTGELFF. The CDR3 nucleotides read TGTGCCAGCAGTTATTTGGCGGGGGGGCTTGGATCCTACACCGGGGAGCTGTTTTTT.

This clonotype was seen repeatedly, ten times or more. CDR3 coding DNA: TGTGCCAGCAGTTACACCGGGACAGGGGGCCTTCGGACCCAGCATTTT. It encodes CASSYTGTGGLRTQHF. This chain connects TRBV6-5 to TRBJ1-5, with TRBD1 matching 12 bases. Losses at the gene ends were 2 bases for V and 11 bases for J; bases not matched to a gene: 10. The CDR3 has 16 residues. Germline loops: CDR1 MNHEY, CDR2 SVGAGI.

This clonotype was found many times. This sequence joins TRBV6-5 and TRBJ2-5, with D tentatively TRBD1 (5 bases). Germline CDR1 MNHEY, CDR2 SVGAGI. Trimming took 5 bases from V and 9 from J, leaving 19 bases between them. CDR3 length equals 14 residues. The CDR3 is CASSPTRGSAAQYF. The CDR3 DNA reads TGTGCCAGCAGTCCAACAAGGGGCTCTGCGGCCCAGTACTTC.

Comments on this clonotype: A read error may be the cause here, since a much bigger clone is one base away. V gene TRBV4-3 combines with J gene TRBJ1-3; D call uncertain. V was clipped by 3 bases and J by 0 bases, with 9 bases between them. CDR3 length equals 15 residues. Germline V lookup: CDR1 LGHNA, CDR2 YSLEER. The CDR3, as DNA: TGCGCCAGCAGCCAGGTGGAAAACTCTGGAAACACCATATATTTT. Encoded protein: CASSQVENSGNTIYF.

This clonotype showed up many times. The chain is built from TRBV12-3 or TRBV12-4 and TRBJ1-1; D call uncertain. The V end lost 2 bases, the J end lost 1 base, and 5 bases lay between the germline ends. The CDR3 runs to 13 residues. CDR3 loop: CASSLTWNTEAFF. The CDR3 DNA follows: TGTGCCAGCAGTTTAACGTGGAACACTGAAGCTTTCTTT.

This clonotype was seen a handful of times. The chain has TRBV19 and TRBJ2-1; D remains ambiguous. Germline lookup yields CDR1 LNHDA and CDR2 SQIVND (reference sequence). The CDR3 is 12 residues long. V dropped 8 bases and J dropped 4 bases, with 9 bases sitting between them. The CDR3 reads CASDTGYNEQFF. CDR3 in DNA: TGTGCCAGTGATACTGGATACAATGAGCAGTTCTTC. Combining the CDR3 with reference TRBV19 and TRBJ2-1 gives the whole variable domain DGGITQSPKYLFRKEGQNVTLSCEQNLNHDAMYWYRQDPGQGLRLIYYSQIVNDFQKGDIAEGYSVSREKKESFPLTVTSAQKNPTAFYLCASDTGYNEQFFGPGTRLTVL.